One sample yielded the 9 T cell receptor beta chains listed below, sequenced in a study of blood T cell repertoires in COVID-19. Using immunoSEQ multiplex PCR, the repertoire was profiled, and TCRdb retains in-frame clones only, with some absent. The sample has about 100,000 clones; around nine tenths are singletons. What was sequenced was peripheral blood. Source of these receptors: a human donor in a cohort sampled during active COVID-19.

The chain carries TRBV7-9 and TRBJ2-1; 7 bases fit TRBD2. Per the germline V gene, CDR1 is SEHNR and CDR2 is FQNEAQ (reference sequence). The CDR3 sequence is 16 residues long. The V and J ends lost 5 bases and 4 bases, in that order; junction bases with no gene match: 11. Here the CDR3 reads CASSPSVLADYNEQFF. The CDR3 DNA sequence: TGTGCCAGCAGCCCCTCGGTTCTAGCGGATTACAATGAGCAGTTCTTC.

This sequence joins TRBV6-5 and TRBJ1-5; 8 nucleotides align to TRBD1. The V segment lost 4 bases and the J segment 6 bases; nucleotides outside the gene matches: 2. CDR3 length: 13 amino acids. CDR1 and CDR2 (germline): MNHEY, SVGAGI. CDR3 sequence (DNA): TGTGCCAGCAGTTCCGACAGGGGTCAGCCCCAGCATTTT. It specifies CASSSDRGQPQHF.

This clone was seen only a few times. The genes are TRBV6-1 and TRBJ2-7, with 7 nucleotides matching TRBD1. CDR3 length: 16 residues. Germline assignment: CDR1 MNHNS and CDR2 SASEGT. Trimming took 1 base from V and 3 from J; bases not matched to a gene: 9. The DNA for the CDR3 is TGTGCCAGCAGTGAAGGACAGGGAGCGGCCCTCTACGAGCAGTACTTC. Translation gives CASSEGQGAALYEQYF.

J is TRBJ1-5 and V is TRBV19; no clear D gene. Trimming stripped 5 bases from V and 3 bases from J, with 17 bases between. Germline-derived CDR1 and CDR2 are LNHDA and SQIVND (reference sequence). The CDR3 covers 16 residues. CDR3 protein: CASSSSGVGNNQPQHF. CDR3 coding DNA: TGTGCCAGTAGTTCCTCCGGGGTTGGGAACAATCAGCCCCAGCATTTT. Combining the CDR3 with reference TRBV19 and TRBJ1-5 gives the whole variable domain DGGITQSPKYLFRKEGQNVTLSCEQNLNHDAMYWYRQDPGQGLRLIYYSQIVNDFQKGDIAEGYSVSREKKESFPLTVTSAQKNPTAFYLCASSSSGVGNNQPQHFGDGTRLSIL.

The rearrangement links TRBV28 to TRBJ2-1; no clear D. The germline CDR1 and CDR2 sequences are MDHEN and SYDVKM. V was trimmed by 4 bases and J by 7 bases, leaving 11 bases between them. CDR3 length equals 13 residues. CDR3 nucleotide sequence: TGTGCCAGCAGTTCCCCCCCCGGGAATGAGCAGTTCTTC. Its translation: CASSSPPGNEQFF. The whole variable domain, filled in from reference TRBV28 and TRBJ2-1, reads DVKVTQSSRYLVKRTGEKVFLECVQDMDHENMFWYRQDPGLGLRLIYFSYDVKMKEKGDIPEGYSVSREKKERFSLILESASTNQTSMYLCASSSPPGNEQFFGPGTRLTVL.

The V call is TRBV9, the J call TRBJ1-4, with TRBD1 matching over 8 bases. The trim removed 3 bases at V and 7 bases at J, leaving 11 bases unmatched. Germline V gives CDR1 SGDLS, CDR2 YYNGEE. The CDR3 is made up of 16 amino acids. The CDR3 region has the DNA TGTGCCAGCAGCGAGGGGACAGGTTGGGAGTCTGAAAAACTGTTTTTT. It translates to CASSEGTGWESEKLFF.

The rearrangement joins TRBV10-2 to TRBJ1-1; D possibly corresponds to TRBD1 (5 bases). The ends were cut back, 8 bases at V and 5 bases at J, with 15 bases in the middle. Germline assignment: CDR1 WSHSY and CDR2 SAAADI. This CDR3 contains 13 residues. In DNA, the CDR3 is TGCGCCAGCGCCGGGAAGGGGAGGACTGAAGCTTTCTTT. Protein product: CASAGKGRTEAFF.

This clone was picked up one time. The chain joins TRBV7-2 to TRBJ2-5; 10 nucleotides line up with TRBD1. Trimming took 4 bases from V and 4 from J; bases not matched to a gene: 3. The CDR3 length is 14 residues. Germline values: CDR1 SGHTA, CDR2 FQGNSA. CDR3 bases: TGTGCCAGCAGCTCCGGGACAGGGGCAGAGACCCAGTACTTC. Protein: CASSSGTGAETQYF.

DNA for the CDR3: TGTGCCAGCAGTTACAACGGATTTGGCGGTCACACCTTC. Protein: CASSYNGFGGHTF. This chain links TRBV6-5 with TRBJ1-2; D remains unclear. The V and J ends lost 2 bases and 12 bases respectively, with 16 bases between them. Germline CDR1 MNHEY, CDR2 SVGAGI. The CDR3 runs to 13 residues.